The subject of this entry is one T cell receptor (beta chain). The record originates from a study of blood T cell repertoires in COVID-19. In the original workflow: Using reference gene primer amplification, nucleated cell counts were estimated. Some clones are missing from TCRdb's copy, which holds only in-frame ones; the method was immunoSEQ multiplex PCR. That table is the source of V, J and clone size, and D and trimming were worked out from the DNA. This sample has around 130,000 clones, with around 76% found just once. Sequencing was carried out using peripheral blood. The sequence was collected from a human donor in a cohort sampled during active COVID-19.

The CDR3 reads CAWVGGNTIYF. For the CDR3, the DNA is TGTGCCTGGGTGGGGGGGAACACCATATATTTT. The gene calls are TRBV30 and TRBJ1-3, with D possibly TRBD1 on 5 matching bases. Trimming took off 5 bases at V and 7 bases at J, with 9 bases between the two ends. The CDR3 covers 11 residues. Germline assignment: CDR1 GTSNPN and CDR2 SVGIG (reference sequence).